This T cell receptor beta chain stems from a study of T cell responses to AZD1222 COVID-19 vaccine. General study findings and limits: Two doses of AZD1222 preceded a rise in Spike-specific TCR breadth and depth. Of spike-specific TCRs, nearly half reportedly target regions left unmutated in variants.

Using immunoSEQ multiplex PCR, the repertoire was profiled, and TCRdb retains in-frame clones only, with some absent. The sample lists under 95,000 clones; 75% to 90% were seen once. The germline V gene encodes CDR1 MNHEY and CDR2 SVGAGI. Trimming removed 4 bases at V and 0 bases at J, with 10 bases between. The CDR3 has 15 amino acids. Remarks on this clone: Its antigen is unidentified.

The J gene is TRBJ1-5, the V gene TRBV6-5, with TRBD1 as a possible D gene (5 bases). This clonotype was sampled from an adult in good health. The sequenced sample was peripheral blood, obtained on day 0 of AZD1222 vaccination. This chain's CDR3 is CASSSPRVSNQPQHF. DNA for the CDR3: TGTGCCAGCAGTTCACCCAGGGTTAGCAATCAGCCCCAGCATTTT.